The sequence of this T cell receptor beta chain was determined in a study of T cell responses to AZD1222 COVID-19 vaccine. Produced via immunoSEQ multiplex PCR; TCRdb's table is partial and in-frame only. The data show fewer than 150,000 clones, nearly 90% seen once. Concerning this clone: Its antigen is unidentified.

Points from the study as a whole: Just a handful of AZD1222 recipients tested seropositive at baseline. Reportedly, nearly half the spike-specific TCRs target unmutated variant regions.

Germline values: CDR1 LNHNV, CDR2 YYDKDF (reference sequence). V was trimmed by 0 bases and J by 1 base, leaving 10 bases between them. CDR3 size: 15 residues. The receptor's source is an adult in good health. The starting material was peripheral blood, obtained on day 0 of AZD1222 vaccination. This sequence joins TRBV15 and TRBJ2-7, with a possible D match to TRBD2 (6 bases). CDR3 coding DNA: TGTGCCACCAGCAGAGACTACGGGAGTTCCTACGAGCAGTACTTC. Its protein product is CATSRDYGSSYEQYF.